A single sample is the source of the 20 T cell receptor beta chains below, sequenced in a study of early T cells in non-severe SARS-CoV-2 infection. MiXCR was run by TCRdb on the 5' RACE reads, yielding one entry per CDR3 protein. The sample consists of about 25,000 distinct CDR3 sequences, less than 7% of them appearing once. Specimen: whole blood. The receptors originated from an adult who was a healthcare worker with PCR-confirmed SARS-CoV-2 infection or an uninfected control (not recorded which).

In its sample, this clonotype was seen a few times. The chain joins TRBV2 to TRBJ1-6, with 7 bases fitting TRBD1. The CDR3 is made up of 15 amino acids. J was trimmed by 6 bases and V by 2 bases; bases with no gene match: 4. The germline V gene encodes CDR1 SNHLY and CDR2 FYNNEI. In nucleotides, the CDR3 is TGTGCCAGCAGTGAATACAGGGGCGTTAATTCACCCCTCCACTTT. Amino acid sequence: CASSEYRGVNSPLHF. The complete variable domain, with remaining parts taken from reference TRBV2 and TRBJ1-6, reads EPEVTQTPSHQVTQMGQEVILRCVPISNHLYFYWYRQILGQKVEFLVSFYNNEISEKSEIFDDQFSVERPDGSNFTLKIRSTKLEDSAMYFCASSEYRGVNSPLHFGNGTRLTVT.

The table lists this clonotype with many counts. The chain is built from TRBV11-2 and TRBJ2-1; D gene unclear. Trimming stripped 4 bases from V and 0 bases from J, with 10 bases between. The CDR3 contains 15 residues. Germline values: CDR1 SGHAT, CDR2 FQNNGV. CDR3: CASSYEISSYNEQFF. In nucleotides, the CDR3 is TGTGCCAGCAGCTACGAAATCAGCTCCTACAATGAGCAGTTCTTC.

A few counts support this clonotype. As DNA, the CDR3 is TGTGCCAGCAGCCCCACCAACCCTACCTACGAGCAGTACTTC. It encodes CASSPTNPTYEQYF. The gene calls are TRBV11-2 and TRBJ2-7; D is uncertain. V shed 5 bases and J shed 2 bases, with 13 bases lying between them. The CDR3 is 14 amino acids. The germline CDR1 and CDR2 sequences are SGHAT and FQNNGV.

J is TRBJ2-3 and V is TRBV6-1; D remains ambiguous. The CDR3 runs to 12 residues. V dropped 4 bases and J dropped 10 bases, with 12 bases sitting between them. Germline CDR1 is MNHNS and CDR2 is SASEGT. The CDR3 DNA reads as TGTGCCAGCAGTGTAAAAGGCATTGCGCAGTATTTT. Amino acids: CASSVKGIAQYF.

This clonotype came up a few times. The rearrangement uses TRBV2 and TRBJ1-1; 8 bases are a match to TRBD1. There are 13 residues in the CDR3. V lost 6 bases to trimming and J lost 4 bases; unmatched junction nucleotides: 4. Germline V CDR1 and CDR2: SNHLY, FYNNEI. Here the CDR3 reads CASRVGQGTEAFF. For the CDR3, the DNA is TGTGCCAGCAGGGTCGGACAGGGCACTGAAGCTTTCTTT.

This clonotype has at least ten counts. CDR3 sequence (DNA): TGTGCCAGCATCCCAGGGAACACCGGGGAGCTGTTTTTT. This gives the protein CASIPGNTGELFF. The chain is built from TRBV2 and TRBJ2-2, with unresolved D. Germline V gene sequence: CDR1 SNHLY, CDR2 FYNNEI. V was shortened by 7 bases and J by 1 base, with 7 bases between the two germline ends. The CDR3 contains 13 residues.

In this sample, this clonotype turned up many times. The J gene is TRBJ1-1, the V gene TRBV19; 7 nucleotides match TRBD1. Germline CDR1 reads LNHDA; CDR2 reads SQIVND (reference sequence). CDR3 length equals 14 residues. V lost 5 bases and J lost 2; bases outside the gene matches: 5. CDR3 region: CASSPRDSNTEAFF. The CDR3, as DNA: TGTGCCAGTAGTCCCCGGGACAGCAACACTGAAGCTTTCTTT.

This clonotype has a count of ten or more. The V and J genes are TRBV5-4 and TRBJ1-2; D remains ambiguous. Germline assignment: CDR1 SGHNT and CDR2 YYREEE (reference sequence). V was trimmed by 0 bases and J by 8 bases, leaving 5 bases between them. This CDR3 region has 11 residues. The CDR3 loop reads CASSLGEGYTF. The CDR3 region has the DNA TGTGCCAGCAGCTTGGGGGAAGGCTACACCTTC.

This clonotype was detected a few times. This chain uses TRBV2 with TRBJ2-2, with 7 bases fitting TRBD1. Germline loops: CDR1 SNHLY, CDR2 FYNNEI. Trimming took 5 bases from V and 6 from J; bases not matched to a gene: 3. This CDR3 spans 13 amino acids. The CDR3 spells CASSRQGSGELFF. In DNA form, the CDR3 reads TGTGCCAGCAGTAGACAGGGATCCGGGGAGCTGTTTTTT.

The sample holds many counts of this clonotype. This chain uses TRBV20-1 with TRBJ2-3; either TRBD1 or TRBD2 may fit D (5 bases each). The CDR3 has 17 residues. Per germline, CDR1 DFQATT and CDR2 SNEGSKA (reference sequence). Deletions cut 2 bases from V and 0 bases from J, with 18 bases between. CDR3 nucleotide sequence: TGCAGTGCTAGATACCGACAGACGGGATCCAGCACAGATACGCAGTATTTT. Amino acids: CSARYRQTGSSTDTQYF.

The table lists this clonotype with many counts. This chain joins TRBV18 and TRBJ2-7; 9 bases match TRBD1. The CDR3 consists of 14 residues. Germline CDR1 KGHSH, CDR2 LQKENI. Germline trimming cut 3 bases from V and 5 bases from J; bases unmatched to any gene: 5. The CDR3: CASSPTGGRNEQYF. The CDR3 DNA reads as TGTGCCAGCTCACCGACAGGGGGTCGCAACGAGCAGTACTTC. Looking up the rest from reference TRBV18 and TRBJ2-7 gives the full variable domain: NAGVMQNPRHLVRRRGQEARLRCSPMKGHSHVYWYRQLPEEGLKFMVYLQKENIIDESGMPKERFSAEFPKEGPSILRIQQVVRGDSAAYFCASSPTGGRNEQYFGPGTRLTVT.

This clonotype has a single count. This chain connects TRBV16 to TRBJ1-1, with D hard to call. The germline V and J ends were trimmed by 7 bases and 2 bases, with 11 bases remaining between them. Germline CDR1 reads KGHSY; CDR2 reads FQNENV. The CDR3 runs to 13 residues. The CDR3 DNA sequence: TGTGCCAGCAACCGGCAGATAAACACTGAAGCTTTCTTT. Amino acid sequence: CASNRQINTEAFF.

This clonotype was counted many times. The rearrangement uses TRBV27 and TRBJ2-3; 9 bases match TRBD2. In germline, CDR1 is MNHEY, CDR2 SMNVEV (reference sequence). Losses at the gene ends were 2 bases for V and 7 bases for J; bases not matched to a gene: 13. CDR3 length: 17 residues. CDR3 protein: CASSLRVGGGAPNTQYF. The CDR3 region has the DNA TGTGCCAGCAGTTTACGGGTTGGCGGGGGGGCTCCGAATACGCAGTATTTT.

In this sample, this clonotype turned up many times. The chain uses TRBV7-2 and TRBJ1-4, with D maybe TRBD1 (5 bases). Between the trimmed V and J ends, which lost 1 base and 3 bases, there was a span of 9 bases. Germline V gene lookup returns CDR1 SGHTA and CDR2 FQGNSA. The CDR3 sequence is 15 residues long. The CDR3 sequence is CASSLGGSANEKLFF. CDR3 DNA sequence: TGTGCCAGCAGCTTAGGGGGGTCGGCTAATGAAAAACTGTTTTTT.

This clonotype has a count of ten or more. The genes are TRBV5-6 and TRBJ1-1; 11 bases fit TRBD1. V dropped 4 bases and J dropped 3; count of bases not matched to a gene: 8. The CDR3 is 16 residues long. Germline V gene data show CDR1 as SGHDT and CDR2 as YYEEEE. The DNA of the CDR3 is TGTGCCAGCAGCGAGGACAGGGGGCATGTTTACACTGAAGCTTTCTTT. Amino acid sequence: CASSEDRGHVYTEAFF. Supplemented by reference TRBV5-6 and TRBJ1-1, the full variable domain reads DAGVTQSPTHLIKTRGQQVTLRCSPKSGHDTVSWYQQALGQGPQFIFQYYEEEERQRGNFPDRFSGHQFPNYSSELNVNALLLGDSALYLCASSEDRGHVYTEAFFGQGTRLTVV.

This clonotype was counted many times. The chain uses TRBV11-2 and TRBJ1-1; 7 bases align to TRBD1. Germline V CDR1 and CDR2: SGHAT, FQNNGV. Losses at the gene ends were 5 bases for V and 1 base for J; bases not matched to a gene: 10. The CDR3 sequence is 16 residues long. The CDR3 DNA reads as TGTGCCAGCAGCCCCATCGGAGGGGGCCGGAACACTGAAGCTTTCTTT. It specifies CASSPIGGGRNTEAFF.

There are many counts of this clonotype. The CDR3 DNA sequence: TGTGCCAGCAGGGGGGGACTAGCGGGGCCGTCTGGCTACGAGCAGTACTTC. Translation gives CASRGGLAGPSGYEQYF. The rearrangement uses TRBV25-1 and TRBJ2-7; TRBD2 matches 13 bases. Germline V CDR1 and CDR2: MGHDK, SYGVNS. The ends lost 6 bases at V and 3 bases at J; junction bases unmatched: 11. CDR3 length equals 17 residues.

This clonotype was seen repeatedly, ten times or more. V is TRBV7-6 and J is TRBJ2-7; D unresolved. Germline CDR1 and CDR2: SGHVS and FNYEAQ. This CDR3 is 13 amino acids long. V lost 5 bases to trimming and J lost 0 bases, with 8 bases between them. CDR3 sequence: CASSPVVSYEQYF. The CDR3 DNA follows: TGTGCCAGCAGCCCAGTTGTCTCCTACGAGCAGTACTTC.

This clonotype came up many times. V usage is TRBV10-2 and J usage is TRBJ1-1; no clear D. This CDR3 is 16 amino acids long. CDR1 is WSHSY and CDR2 is SAAADI in the germline V gene. V shed 4 bases and J shed 6 bases, with 21 bases lying between them. The CDR3 DNA reads as TGCGCCAGCAGTGTTATCCTTGCCCGGGTAAATGCTGAAGCTTTCTTT. Encoded protein: CASSVILARVNAEAFF.

This chain connects TRBV28 to TRBJ2-3; D remains ambiguous. The CDR3 is 15 residues long. V gave up 4 bases and J gave up 4 bases, with 15 bases separating them. Germline loops: CDR1 MDHEN, CDR2 SYDVKM. The CDR3 DNA sequence: TGTGCCAGCAGTTCCAGACTCCCGAGGTCAGATACGCAGTATTTT. Translating it yields CASSSRLPRSDTQYF.